This T cell receptor (beta chain) was found in a study of shared clonotypes between healthy human individuals. Study as a whole: Donors were two women and a few men aged 18 to 49. Study results and caveats: Clonotype sharing among donors was expected to depend on sequencing depth.

Bulk PBMC genomic DNA spanned ten immunoSEQ deep plates. Profiling relied on immunoSEQ multiplex PCR, and the TCRdb table lists in-frame clones only, not all of them. Among about 480,000 clones listed, about four fifths were seen once. Note on this clone: Its matching antigen is unknown.

Trimming took 7 bases from V and 4 from J; bases not matched to a gene: 4. The germline gives CDR1 MDHEN, CDR2 SYDVKM. CDR3 length equals 12 residues. This sequence was found in a woman in her thirties or forties in good health. Some clones in this sample may be carry-over from other donors' samples. Sequencing used PBMCs. The chain employs TRBV28 and TRBJ2-7, with 7 bases that match TRBD1. The CDR3: CASTRQGYEQYF. The CDR3 region has the DNA TGTGCCAGCACCCGACAGGGATACGAGCAGTACTTC.